The source of this T cell receptor beta chain is a study of cytotoxic CD8 clonotypes in ibrutinib-treated CLL. Study findings and constraints: Public clonotypes were rare and shrank or held steady on treatment. Higher clonality was seen at ibrutinib response and a return toward baseline at progression. Baseline values of clonality outstripped age-matched healthy donors and followed circulating CD8+ T-cell counts.

Profiling relied on immunoSEQ multiplex PCR, and the TCRdb table lists in-frame clones only, not all of them. The sample has 130,000 or so clones, around three quarters seen once. A word on this clone: The antigen is not known.

V was pared by 4 bases and J by 1 base, with 14 bases between. Germline V gives CDR1 SGHRS, CDR2 YFSETQ. This CDR3 is built from 15 residues. The chain links TRBV5-1 to TRBJ1-1; D gene uncertain. The TCR was taken from a human donor with chronic lymphocytic leukemia. The sequencing used PBMCs, collected after 12 months of ibrutinib treatment. CDR3 protein: CASSKFGRTNTEAFF. For the CDR3, the DNA is TGCGCCAGCAGCAAATTCGGGCGTACGAACACTGAAGCTTTCTTT.